These T cell receptor beta chains were read from a single sample in a study of CD8 T cells in ankylosing spondylitis. TCRdb called the 5' RACE reads again in MiXCR, with one record for every CDR3 protein. The sample lists approximately 250,000 distinct CDR3 sequences, 10% occurring once. The sample was blood, either unsorted or a sorted T cell fraction (not recorded which). The receptor set was obtained from a male donor with ankylosing spondylitis or in good health (not recorded which). The CDR3 runs from the conserved cysteine through the conserved F or W. Fields, in order: CDR3 DNA, CDR3 protein, V gene, J gene, D gene, clone size. The D gene is left open where the match is weak. Only part of the rows carry a size: once, few, many, or a class if the clone is expanded.

DNA: TGTGCCAGCAGCTTGGGGGCAGACCTAAGCTCCTACAATGAGCAGTTCTTC
CDR3: CASSLGADLSSYNEQFF
V: TRBV5-6
J: TRBJ2-1
D: NA
size: many

DNA: TGCAGTGCACTTACGGGGCTAGCGATAAGCAATGAGCAGTTCTTC
CDR3: CSALTGLAISNEQFF
V: TRBV20-1
J: TRBJ2-1
D: NA
size: many

DNA: TGCGCCAGCAGCTTCGGCGGGAGTGGAGGAGAGACCCAGTACTTC
CDR3: CASSFGGSGGETQYF
V: TRBV5-1
J: TRBJ2-5
D: TRBD2
size: many

DNA: TGTGCCAGCAGTTTCCTGACTAGCGGGTGGAACTACAATGAGCAGTTCTTC
CDR3: CASSFLTSGWNYNEQFF
V: TRBV6-5
J: TRBJ2-1
D: TRBD2
size: once

DNA: TGTGCCAGCAGCTTAACTATAGCGGGGGGAACCTACGAGCAGTACTTC
CDR3: CASSLTIAGGTYEQYF
V: TRBV7-2
J: TRBJ2-7
D: TRBD2
size: NA

DNA: TGCAGTGCTAGAGATAGGGGCGGGAGCTCCTACGAGCAGTACTTC
CDR3: CSARDRGGSSYEQYF
V: TRBV20-1
J: TRBJ2-7
D: TRBD2
size: few

DNA: TGTGCCAGCAGTAGACAGGGCCCCTACGAGCAGTACTTC
CDR3: CASSRQGPYEQYF
V: TRBV27
J: TRBJ2-7
D: TRBD1
size: many

DNA: TGTGCCAGCAGCTCTACGACTAGCGTTGGCCTGTACAATGAGCAGTTCTTC
CDR3: CASSSTTSVGLYNEQFF
V: TRBV7-7
J: TRBJ2-1
D: TRBD2
size: many

DNA: TGTGCCAGCAGCCAGCCGACAGGGTTCCCAGATACGCAGTATTTT
CDR3: CASSQPTGFPDTQYF
V: TRBV6-1
J: TRBJ2-3
D: TRBD1
size: many

DNA: TGCGCCAGCAGCCCTGGGACAGGCGTTCCCTACGAGCAGTACTTC
CDR3: CASSPGTGVPYEQYF
V: TRBV5-1
J: TRBJ2-7
D: TRBD1
size: many

DNA: TGCGCCAGCAGCCAGCCCCTAGGGCCCTTGAATCAGCCCCAGCATTTT
CDR3: CASSQPLGPLNQPQHF
V: TRBV4-1
J: TRBJ1-5
D: NA
size: many

DNA: TGCGCCAGCCGTGACCGGCCCTACTCTGGAAACACCATATATTTT
CDR3: CASRDRPYSGNTIYF
V: TRBV5-1
J: TRBJ1-3
D: NA
size: many

DNA: TGCGCCAGCAGCCGGGGGACAGGGAAACCCACTGAAGCTTTCTTT
CDR3: CASSRGTGKPTEAFF
V: TRBV5-1
J: TRBJ1-1
D: TRBD1
size: many

DNA: TGCGCCAGCAGCCCATCCGGGGGCCAGGGTACGCAGTATTTT
CDR3: CASSPSGGQGTQYF
V: TRBV4-1
J: TRBJ2-3
D: NA
size: many

DNA: TGTGCCAGCAGCCACGAGGGTAGCGGGGGGAGAAACGAGCAGTACTTC
CDR3: CASSHEGSGGRNEQYF
V: TRBV7-2
J: TRBJ2-7
D: TRBD2
size: NA

DNA: TGCAGCGTTCCGGGGGTAGACTATGGCTACACCTTC
CDR3: CSVPGVDYGYTF
V: TRBV29-1
J: TRBJ1-2
D: NA
size: many

DNA: TGTGCCAGTAAGGATTTGAACACCGGGGAGCTGTTTTTT
CDR3: CASKDLNTGELFF
V: TRBV6-6
J: TRBJ2-2
D: NA
size: many

DNA: TGTGCCAGCAGCTCCTCCTTAGCGGGGGCCCTGGGTACGCAGTATTTT
CDR3: CASSSSLAGALGTQYF
V: TRBV7-8
J: TRBJ2-3
D: TRBD2
size: NA

DNA: TGTGCCAGCAGTTTATCGGGGGTCGTCAATTCACCCCTCCACTTT
CDR3: CASSLSGVVNSPLHF
V: TRBV27
J: TRBJ1-6
D: NA
size: many

DNA: TGTGCCAGCAGCCGTGACAGGGCTAGCTCCTACGAGCAGTACTTC
CDR3: CASSRDRASSYEQYF
V: TRBV7-4
J: TRBJ2-7
D: TRBD1
size: few

DNA: TGTGCCAGCAGTTTAGCGGGGAGGGGCACAGATACGCAGTATTTT
CDR3: CASSLAGRGTDTQYF
V: TRBV12-3/TRBV12-4
J: TRBJ2-3
D: TRBD2
size: many

DNA: TGTGCCAGCAGCTTGGGGACTAGCGACAATGAGCAGTTCTTC
CDR3: CASSLGTSDNEQFF
V: TRBV7-8
J: TRBJ2-1
D: TRBD2
size: many

DNA: TGTGCCATCAGCCCCGGGACAGGATACAATCAGCCCCAGCATTTT
CDR3: CAISPGTGYNQPQHF
V: TRBV10-3
J: TRBJ1-5
D: TRBD1
size: many

DNA: TGCGTCAGCAGCCGGGACACCCAAGGGGAGACCCAGTACTTC
CDR3: CVSSRDTQGETQYF
V: TRBV5-1
J: TRBJ2-5
D: NA
size: NA

DNA: TGCGCCAGCAGCTCGGCGGGCGGTCGGGGCTTGGGCACAGATACGCAGTATTTT
CDR3: CASSSAGGRGLGTDTQYF
V: TRBV5-1
J: TRBJ2-3
D: NA
size: many

DNA: TGCGCCAGCAGCCATGACACAGGGAAGGGCACTGAAGCTTTCTTT
CDR3: CASSHDTGKGTEAFF
V: TRBV5-1
J: TRBJ1-1
D: NA
size: many

DNA: TGCGCCAGCAGCTTCCGGGGTGACAATGAGCAGTTCTTC
CDR3: CASSFRGDNEQFF
V: TRBV5-1
J: TRBJ2-1
D: NA
size: many

DNA: TGTGCCAGCAGCTTCTATACCGGGACTAGCGCCAGAAATGAGCAGTTCTTC
CDR3: CASSFYTGTSARNEQFF
V: TRBV7-9
J: TRBJ2-1
D: TRBD2
size: many

DNA: TGTGCCAGCACCGGAGTGAGGACTCTGAACACCGGGGAGCTGTTTTTT
CDR3: CASTGVRTLNTGELFF
V: TRBV12-3/TRBV12-4
J: TRBJ2-2
D: NA
size: many

DNA: TGTGCCAGCAGCCAGGGTGGGACTGCTGGGGTCAACGTCCTGACTTTC
CDR3: CASSQGGTAGVNVLTF
V: TRBV3-1
J: TRBJ2-6
D: NA
size: NA

DNA: TGCGCCAGCAGCTTGGCCGCGACAGCCTACGAGCAGTACTTC
CDR3: CASSLAATAYEQYF
V: TRBV5-1
J: TRBJ2-7
D: NA
size: many

DNA: TGTGCCAGCAGCCGTAACAGGGGATTTCCTGAAGCTTTCTTT
CDR3: CASSRNRGFPEAFF
V: TRBV14
J: TRBJ1-1
D: TRBD1
size: few

DNA: TGCAGCGTACAGACAGGGGAAAACACTGAAGCTTTCTTT
CDR3: CSVQTGENTEAFF
V: TRBV29-1
J: TRBJ1-1
D: TRBD1
size: many

DNA: TGTGCCACCCGGGGGGACGAGGAGACCCAGTACTTC
CDR3: CATRGDEETQYF
V: TRBV10-3
J: TRBJ2-5
D: TRBD2
size: many

DNA: TGTGCCAGCAGCACCGGGGCGAGCTCCTACAATGAGCAGTTCTTC
CDR3: CASSTGASSYNEQFF
V: TRBV5-8
J: TRBJ2-1
D: NA
size: many

DNA: TGCGCCAGCAGCTACCAGGGGGCGAGCACAGATACGCAGTATTTT
CDR3: CASSYQGASTDTQYF
V: TRBV5-1
J: TRBJ2-3
D: TRBD1
size: many

DNA: TGTGCCAGCAGTCGACGGGACAGGGGGCTTTACGAGCAGTACTTC
CDR3: CASSRRDRGLYEQYF
V: TRBV3-1
J: TRBJ2-7
D: TRBD1
size: NA

DNA: TGCAGTGCTAGGGGCGTCCAGGGTTGGGGCCAAGAGACCCAGTACTTC
CDR3: CSARGVQGWGQETQYF
V: TRBV20-1
J: TRBJ2-5
D: NA
size: many

DNA: TGCGCCAGCAGCCCCCGGGACAGGACAACCTACGAGCAGTACTTC
CDR3: CASSPRDRTTYEQYF
V: TRBV4-1
J: TRBJ2-7
D: TRBD1
size: many

DNA: TGTGCCAGCAGCTTACTCCCAGGAGGCTACACCTTC
CDR3: CASSLLPGGYTF
V: TRBV7-9
J: TRBJ1-2
D: NA
size: few

DNA: TGTGCCAGCAGTAGACAGGTGATCTCCTACGAGCAGTACTTC
CDR3: CASSRQVISYEQYF
V: TRBV6-2/TRBV6-3
J: TRBJ2-7
D: NA
size: many

DNA: TGTGCCAGTAGTATTGGGCAGCCTAATAGCAATCAGCCCCAGCATTTT
CDR3: CASSIGQPNSNQPQHF
V: TRBV19
J: TRBJ1-5
D: NA
size: few

DNA: TGCGCCAGCAGCCGTGAGGGACTAGCTGGAGACAATGAGCAGTTCTTC
CDR3: CASSREGLAGDNEQFF
V: TRBV5-1
J: TRBJ2-1
D: TRBD2
size: many

DNA: TGTGCCTGGACCCCCGGGCCCAGTGGTTCACCCCTCCACTTT
CDR3: CAWTPGPSGSPLHF
V: TRBV30
J: TRBJ1-6
D: NA
size: NA

DNA: TGTGCCAGCAGTTTAACGCGGGCCGGGGAGCTGTTTTTT
CDR3: CASSLTRAGELFF
V: TRBV27
J: TRBJ2-2
D: NA
size: NA

DNA: TGTGCCAGCTCGTTGGAGTGGAGAATGGCTGAGCAGTACTTC
CDR3: CASSLEWRMAEQYF
V: TRBV12-3/TRBV12-4
J: TRBJ2-7
D: NA
size: few

DNA: TGCGCCAGCAGCTTCCCCGGGGGGGGACGAGATACGCAGTATTTT
CDR3: CASSFPGGGRDTQYF
V: TRBV5-1
J: TRBJ2-3
D: TRBD2
size: few